This TCR beta chain stems from a study of tissue T cells after allogeneic stem cell transplantation. This clone was seen a single time. Its antigen is unidentified. Genes here carry mouse names. The table came from immunoSEQ multiplex PCR; TCRdb's copy has only in-frame clones and leaves some out. The table lists around 50,000 clones, roughly 73% of them singletons. Study outcomes and limitations: In patients and mice, blood and spleen missed much of tissue repertoire. Shared clones across patients were few; motif clustering revealed tissue-specific shared signatures. TCR repertoires tracked anatomic similarity, regardless of disease or transplant status.

The sequence was obtained from a pool of C57BL/6 mice in good health. The specimen sequenced was sorted cells pooled from one or two spleens.

CDR3 bases read: TGTGCCAGCAGTATACCCGGACAGGGGCGGCAAGACACCCAGTAC. This translates into CASSIPGQGRQDTQY. The CDR3, in full, reads CASSIPGQGRQDTQYF. The J gene is TRBJ2-5, the V gene TRBV19; TRBD1 aligns across 9 bases. The read gets to within 1 residue of the CDR3 end, and the germline J gene fills in the rest. Per germline, CDR1 FNHDT and CDR2 SITEND (reference sequence). Trimming cost V 1 base and J 3 bases; bases outside gene matches: 6. The CDR3 covers 16 residues. The complete variable domain, with remaining parts taken from reference TRBV19 and TRBJ2-5, reads GGIITQTPKFLIGQEGQKLTLKCQQNFNHDTMYWYRQDSGKGLRLIYYSITENDLQKGDLSEGYDASREKKSSFSLTVTSAQKNEMAVFLCASSIPGQGRQDTQYFGPGTRLLVL.